The 16 T cell receptor beta chains reported below all come from one sample, sequenced in a study of blood T cell repertoires in COVID-19. The data were produced by immunoSEQ multiplex PCR, yet TCRdb's version contains in-frame clones alone and is incomplete. The repertoire holds over 300,000 clones, around 89% seen once, with roughly 6.7% in the top ten. Sequencing used peripheral blood. The source is a man younger than 35 who had recovered from COVID-19.

About this clone itself: Other DNA variants within this sample encode the same CDR3. The chain links TRBV6-5 to TRBJ2-7; TRBD1 aligns across 7 bases. J lost 2 bases, V lost 0 bases, and 4 bases had no gene match. The CDR3 has 15 residues. Germline loops: CDR1 MNHEY, CDR2 SVGAGI. The chain's CDR3 is CASSYSTGSPYEQYF. CDR3 DNA: TGTGCCAGCAGTTACTCGACAGGGTCCCCCTACGAGCAGTACTTC.

The V call is TRBV29-1, the J call TRBJ2-2, with TRBD1 matching over 8 bases. CDR3 length equals 14 residues. Trimming removed 5 bases from V and 4 bases from J; junction bases left unmatched: 6. Germline V gene lookup returns CDR1 SQVTM and CDR2 ANQGSEA. CDR3 nucleotide sequence: TGCAGCGTTCGGCAGGGGGCGGGCACCGGGGAGCTGTTTTTT. Its protein product is CSVRQGAGTGELFF.

J is TRBJ1-2 and V is TRBV6-5; 10 bases agree with TRBD1. This CDR3 contains 16 residues. V dropped 2 bases and J dropped 4; count of bases not matched to a gene: 7. Looked up from germline, CDR1 is MNHEY and CDR2 is SVGAGI. CDR3 residues: CASSYLDRGVSYGYTF. CDR3 DNA sequence: TGTGCCAGCAGTTACCTGGACAGGGGGGTGTCCTATGGCTACACCTTC.

In its sample, this clone was seen once. The V gene is TRBV14, the J gene TRBJ1-2; TRBD1 matches at 7 bases. This CDR3 is built from 15 residues. The J segment lost 4 bases and the V segment lost 0 bases, leaving 5 bases of the junction unmatched. In germline, CDR1 is SGHDN, CDR2 FVKESK. The CDR3 is CASSQEQGVTYGYTF. For the CDR3, the DNA is TGTGCCAGCAGCCAAGAGCAGGGGGTTACCTATGGCTACACCTTC.

This clone was observed at least ten times. The CDR3 here is CASRETGGAGSEAFF. CDR3 DNA sequence: TGCGCCAGCAGGGAAACAGGGGGCGCCGGATCTGAAGCTTTCTTT. The genes are TRBV5-1 and TRBJ1-1, with TRBD1 matching 9 bases. The CDR3 runs 15 residues. CDR1 SGHRS and CDR2 YFSETQ come from the germline V gene. J gave up 6 bases and V 5 bases, and 11 bases lay outside the gene matches.

The chain recombines TRBV7-3 with TRBJ2-1; D is perhaps TRBD1 (5 bases). This CDR3 spans 12 amino acids. V was clipped by 6 bases and J by 5 bases, with 8 bases between them. Per germline, CDR1 SGHTA and CDR2 FQGTGA. The CDR3 reads CASSIGDNEQFF. The CDR3 DNA sequence: TGTGCCAGCAGTATAGGGGACAATGAGCAGTTCTTC.

This clone turned up a few times. The CDR3 protein is CASSPRAGVGLNNEQFF. CDR3 coding DNA: TGTGCCAGCTCACCACGGGCGGGAGTAGGTCTGAACAATGAGCAGTTCTTC. The chain employs TRBV18 and TRBJ2-1, with 7 bases lining up with TRBD2. The CDR3 sequence is 17 residues long. Germline V gives CDR1 KGHSH, CDR2 LQKENI. V shed 1 base, J shed 5 bases, and the junction held 11 bases outside the gene matches.

This clone occurred a few times. The chain employs TRBV5-1 and TRBJ1-6, with D uncertain. The germline gives CDR1 SGHRS, CDR2 YFSETQ. The CDR3 is 10 amino acids. With 6 bases removed from V and 10 bases from J, the gap between germline ends came to 5 bases. The DNA for the CDR3 is TGCGCCAGCATCAGATCACCCCTCCACTTT. Translating it yields CASIRSPLHF. Supplemented by reference TRBV5-1 and TRBJ1-6, the full variable domain reads KAGVTQTPRYLIKTRGQQVTLSCSPISGHRSVSWYQQTPGQGLQFLFEYFSETQRNKGNFPGRFSGRQFSNSRSEMNVSTLELGDSALYLCASIRSPLHFGNGTRLTVT.

The V call is TRBV27, the J call TRBJ1-6, with D possibly matching TRBD1 (6 bases). CDR1 and CDR2 (germline): MNHEY, SMNVEV (reference sequence). V was clipped by 8 bases and J by 0 bases, with 20 bases between them. The CDR3 covers 18 residues. The CDR3 DNA sequence: TGTGCCAGCGTTACAGGGACAATTCCCTTCTCCTATAATTCACCCCTCCACTTT. Translation: CASVTGTIPFSYNSPLHF.

The chain joins TRBV3-1 (or the pseudogene TRBV3-2) to TRBJ1-3; 8 positions match TRBD1. This CDR3 comprises 17 residues. The germline V gene encodes CDR1 LGHDT and CDR2 YNNKEL (reference sequence). V dropped 3 bases and J dropped 0; count of bases not matched to a gene: 7. The CDR3 region has the DNA TGTGCCAGCAGCCATTACTTCGGGACAGGCTCTGGAAACACCATATATTTT. Translation: CASSHYFGTGSGNTIYF.

The chain combines TRBV18 with TRBJ1-5; D call uncertain. Germline lookup yields CDR1 KGHSH and CDR2 LQKENI. CDR3 length: 15 amino acids. Trimming shortened V by 6 bases and J by 1 base, and 13 bases separated the two germline ends. CDR3 protein: CASSPLAGSNQPQHF. The CDR3 region has the DNA TGTGCCAGCTCGCCATTGGCAGGAAGCAATCAGCCCCAGCATTTT.

This chain links TRBV9 with TRBJ1-1; weak D call: TRBD1 (6 bases). Germline loops: CDR1 SGDLS, CDR2 YYNGEE. Trimming left V 0 bases short and J 6 bases short, with 15 bases between. The CDR3 is 15 residues long. The DNA for the CDR3 is TGTGCCAGCAGCGTAGGGGGAGGGGGTGATTCTGAAGCTTTCTTT. Protein: CASSVGGGGDSEAFF.

In this sample, this clone turned up once. The genes are TRBV11-2 and TRBJ1-4; D not certain. Trimming took 8 bases from V and 4 from J, leaving 17 bases between them. The CDR3 runs to 15 residues. CDR1 SGHAT and CDR2 FQNNGV come from the germline V gene. The CDR3 bases are TGTGCCAGCGGGCTAGGGTCCGGGAATAATGAAAAACTGTTTTTT. Encoded protein: CASGLGSGNNEKLFF.

The chain is built from TRBV19 and TRBJ2-6, with 7 bases fitting TRBD1. The CDR3 spans 15 residues. Germline CDR1 LNHDA, CDR2 SQIVND (reference sequence). J was trimmed by 2 bases and V by 6 bases; bases with no gene match: 4. CDR3 sequence: CASRTGSTGANVLTF. The CDR3 nucleotides are TGTGCCAGTAGGACAGGGAGTACTGGGGCCAACGTCCTGACTTTC.

The gene calls are TRBV7-8 and TRBJ2-3, with D maybe TRBD2 (7 bases). The CDR3 has 17 amino acids. Germline CDR1 reads SGHVS; CDR2 reads FQNEAQ. V was pared by 3 bases and J by 0 bases, with 16 bases between. The CDR3 sequence: CASSLASGGGSTDTQYF. The CDR3 region has the DNA TGTGCCAGCAGCTTGGCTAGCGGAGGGGGGAGCACAGATACGCAGTATTTT.

The chain employs TRBV7-2 and TRBJ1-6; the match to TRBD1 covers 7 bases. CDR3 length equals 16 residues. In germline, CDR1 is SGHTA, CDR2 FQGNSA. J gave up 7 bases and V 2 bases, and 8 bases lay outside the gene matches. The CDR3 sequence: CASSLRQGGTNSPLHF. As DNA, the CDR3 is TGTGCCAGCAGCTTAAGACAGGGAGGAACCAATTCACCCCTCCACTTT.